One and the same sample provided the 17 T cell receptor beta chains below, sequenced in a study of T cells after yellow fever vaccination. TCRdb independently ran MiXCR on the 5' RACE reads; one entry per CDR3 protein. The table records hundreds of thousands of distinct CDR3 sequences, 4.1% of them present only once. The sample here was PBMCs, taken 5 days after the yellow fever booster vaccination. These receptors were collected from a man between 18 and 29 years old who received the YFV17D yellow fever vaccine.

This clonotype was picked up a small number of times. V and J are TRBV6-2 or TRBV6-3 and TRBJ1-1; the D is unclear. Germline lookup yields CDR1 MNHEY and CDR2 SVGEGT. CDR3 length: 12 amino acids. V was shortened by 6 bases and J by 4 bases, with 9 bases between the two germline ends. The CDR3 DNA reads TGTGCCAGCAGCCCCGTGGTCACTGAAGCTTTCTTT. The encoded protein is CASSPVVTEAFF.

This clonotype was counted between two and nine times. V usage is TRBV12-3 or TRBV12-4 and J usage is TRBJ2-2, with TRBD1 identical over 8 bases. Unmatched junction bases numbered 9, after V lost 2 bases and J lost 1 base. This CDR3 has 18 amino acids. CDR3 in amino acids: CASSLHRGSWGNTGELFF. The CDR3, as DNA: TGTGCCAGCAGTTTACACAGGGGGTCGTGGGGGAACACCGGGGAGCTGTTTTTT.

This clonotype was recorded a few times. The chain uses TRBV12-3 or TRBV12-4 and TRBJ2-1; no reliable D call. This CDR3 contains 13 residues. The V end was cut by 5 bases, the J end by 2 bases, with 7 bases between. The CDR3 DNA reads as TGTGCCAGCAGTCGGTACCCCTACAATGAGCAGTTCTTC. Protein product: CASSRYPYNEQFF.

This clonotype was observed a few times. The chain carries TRBV7-9 and TRBJ1-1, with no clear D. This CDR3 has 11 residues. Trimming took 5 bases from V and 11 from J, leaving 12 bases between them. Germline V gene sequence: CDR1 SEHNR, CDR2 FQNEAQ (reference sequence). CDR3 in DNA: TGTGCCAGCAGCATAAACGGTGGGGCTTTCTTT. Translated: CASSINGGAFF.

This clonotype was found a few times. V gene TRBV5-6 combines with J gene TRBJ2-7, with D maybe TRBD2 (6 bases). The CDR3 sequence is 13 residues long. V was pared by 2 bases and J by 11 bases, with 17 bases between. Per the germline V gene, CDR1 is SGHDT and CDR2 is YYEEEE. CDR3 in DNA: TGTGCCAGCAGCTTCTCTTTCTTAGGGAGGAAGTACTTC. It encodes CASSFSFLGRKYF.

V is TRBV5-4 and J is TRBJ2-5; the match to TRBD2 covers 14 bases. The germline gives CDR1 SGHNT, CDR2 YYREEE (reference sequence). The trim removed 5 bases at V and 5 bases at J, leaving 8 bases unmatched. This CDR3 is built from 16 residues. The CDR3 coding sequence is TGTGCCAGCAGTCGGACTAGCGGGGGGCCCGCTGAGACCCAGTACTTC. Translation: CASSRTSGGPAETQYF.

This clonotype was seen ten or more times. V is TRBV29-1 and J is TRBJ2-1, with D tentatively TRBD1 (5 bases). The germline gives CDR1 SQVTM, CDR2 ANQGSEA. Between the trimmed V and J ends, which lost 5 bases and 2 bases, there was a span of 10 bases. CDR3 length equals 13 residues. The CDR3 loop reads CSVMPGPYNEQFF. As DNA, the CDR3 is TGCAGCGTTATGCCAGGGCCCTACAATGAGCAGTTCTTC.

V gene TRBV5-6 combines with J gene TRBJ2-3, with D possibly being TRBD1 (5 bases). The length of the CDR3 is 14 residues. Germline V CDR1 and CDR2: SGHDT, YYEEEE. V lost 7 bases and J lost 0, with 12 bases in between. The CDR3: CASGQGTSTDTQYF. The CDR3 nucleotides are TGTGCCAGCGGGCAGGGAACAAGCACAGATACGCAGTATTTT.

The gene calls are TRBV5-1 and TRBJ2-3; perhaps TRBD1 as D (5 bases). Germline V CDR1 and CDR2: SGHRS, YFSETQ. Deletions cut 6 bases from V and 1 base from J, with 18 bases between. The CDR3 totals 16 residues. The CDR3 protein is CASIRRGPPGTDTQYF. The CDR3 DNA follows: TGCGCCAGCATAAGAAGGGGCCCTCCGGGCACAGATACGCAGTATTTT.

The chain has TRBV14 and TRBJ2-3; 11 bases are shared with TRBD2. The trim removed 0 bases at V and 2 bases at J, leaving 10 bases unmatched. Germline V gene data show CDR1 as SGHDN and CDR2 as FVKESK. There are 19 residues in the CDR3. The CDR3 sequence: CASSQEALTSGVNTDTQYF. DNA for the CDR3: TGTGCCAGCAGCCAAGAGGCTTTGACTAGCGGGGTAAACACAGATACGCAGTATTTT.

This clonotype appeared a few times. The chain employs TRBV5-1 and TRBJ2-1, with 9 bases aligning to TRBD1. Germline V lookup: CDR1 SGHRS, CDR2 YFSETQ. This CDR3 contains 15 residues. J gave up 6 bases and V 3 bases, and 7 bases lay outside the gene matches. The CDR3 reads CASSSHRGLFNEQFF. CDR3 sequence (DNA): TGCGCCAGCAGCTCCCACAGGGGGCTTTTCAATGAGCAGTTCTTC.

This clonotype was counted at least ten times. The chain combines TRBV20-1 with TRBJ2-7, with D possibly being TRBD1 (6 bases). This CDR3 spans 12 amino acids. Trimming shortened V by 3 bases and J by 4 bases, and 10 bases separated the two germline ends. Germline CDR1 is DFQATT and CDR2 is SNEGSKA (reference sequence). The chain's CDR3 is CSARQGQYEQYF. The DNA of the CDR3 is TGCAGTGCTAGGCAGGGACAATACGAGCAGTACTTC.

Notes on this clonotype: A much larger clonotype is one base distant, so this may be a read error. The chain links TRBV9 to TRBJ2-1, with a weak D call TRBD2 (6 bases). This CDR3 has 15 amino acids. Per germline, CDR1 SGDLS and CDR2 YYNGEE. Trimming removed 0 bases from V and 0 bases from J, with 7 bases in between. This CDR3 reads CASSVDGGSYNEQFF. CDR3 sequence (DNA): TGTGCCAGCAGCGTAGACGGGGGCTCCTACAATGAGCAGTTCTTC.

This clonotype turned up a few times. The chain links TRBV3-1 to TRBJ1-2, with D hard to call. The CDR3 totals 13 residues. V lost 3 bases and J lost 5, with 10 bases in between. Germline V CDR1 and CDR2: LGHDT, YNNKEL (reference sequence). The CDR3 spells CASSHGEGYGYTF. In nucleotides, the CDR3 is TGTGCCAGCAGCCACGGGGAGGGATATGGCTACACCTTC.

This clonotype was seen more than once but under ten times. The gene calls are TRBV7-9 and TRBJ2-3; perhaps TRBD2 as D (6 bases). This CDR3 contains 15 residues. V lost 10 bases and J lost 2, with 19 bases in between. Germline CDR1 reads SEHNR; CDR2 reads FQNEAQ (reference sequence). The CDR3 DNA reads TGTGCCATCTCATTTTTGGAGGGATTCACAGATACGCAGTATTTT. It translates to CAISFLEGFTDTQYF.

This clonotype was picked up many times. The CDR3 region is CASSEEGQGANYGYTF. CDR3 nucleotides: TGTGCCAGCAGCGAGGAGGGACAGGGGGCGAACTATGGCTACACCTTC. The V gene is TRBV9, the J gene TRBJ1-2; TRBD1 agrees at 12 bases. The length of the CDR3 is 16 residues. V lost 3 bases to trimming and J lost 2 bases; unmatched junction nucleotides: 5. Germline CDR1 reads SGDLS; CDR2 reads YYNGEE.

This clonotype was recorded at least ten times. The rearrangement links TRBV18 to TRBJ2-7; 8 bases map to TRBD2. Germline loops: CDR1 KGHSH, CDR2 LQKENI. With 0 bases clipped from V and 5 bases from J, the junction kept 3 bases outside the gene matches. This CDR3 is built from 14 residues. The CDR3 loop reads CASSPPRGANEQYF. The CDR3 bases are TGTGCCAGCTCACCACCGCGGGGGGCCAACGAGCAGTACTTC.